This entry is about one TCR beta chain. Antigen unknown. This sample is drawn from a study of lymphopenia after photon versus proton radiotherapy. Notes on the study in general: Relative stability marked proton patients; photon patients lost diversity and naive cells.

Assay used: immunoSEQ multiplex PCR; TCRdb lists only in-frame clones, some missing. This table holds thousands of clones, about 86% found once. Germline V lookup: CDR1 SGHDN, CDR2 FVKESK. V trimming: 5 bases; J trimming: 1 base; junction bases outside the gene matches: 5. The CDR3 extends over 15 amino acids. This TCR came from a man older than 75 with cholangiocarcinoma. This chain links TRBV14 with TRBJ1-2, with 9 bases matching TRBD1. The source was peripheral blood, collected from a patient treated with photon-based radiotherapy. The CDR3: CASSTGQGHNYGYTF. CDR3 coding DNA: TGTGCCAGCAGCACGGGACAGGGCCATAACTATGGCTACACCTTC.